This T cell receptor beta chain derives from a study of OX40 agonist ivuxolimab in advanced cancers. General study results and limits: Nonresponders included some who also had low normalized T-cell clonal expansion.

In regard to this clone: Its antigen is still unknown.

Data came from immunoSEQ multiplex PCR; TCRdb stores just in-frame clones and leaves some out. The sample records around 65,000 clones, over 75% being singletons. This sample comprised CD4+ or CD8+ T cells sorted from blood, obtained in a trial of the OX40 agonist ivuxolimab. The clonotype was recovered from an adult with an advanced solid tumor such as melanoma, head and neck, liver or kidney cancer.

The DNA of the CDR3 is TGTGCCAGCAGTTTAAACCAGTTAGGCGGCTACACCTTC. Its translation is CASSLNQLGGYTF. V and J are TRBV28 and TRBJ1-2; D ambiguous. Trimming stripped 2 bases from V and 8 bases from J, with 12 bases between. CDR1 and CDR2 from the germline V gene are MDHEN and SYDVKM. This CDR3 spans 13 amino acids.